These 14 T cell receptor beta chains share one sample of origin, sequenced in a study of T cells in tuberculosis. Method: immunoSEQ multiplex PCR; TCRdb's copy keeps in-frame clones and lacks some. The table lists around 41,000 clones, roughly 94% of them singletons. The sequencing input was PBMCs. These receptors originate from a donor between 10 and 29 years old with latent tuberculosis or without tuberculosis infection. Some clones in this sample may be carry-over from other donors' samples.

CDR3 in DNA: TGTGCCAGCAGGACAGGGTTTGAAGCTTTCTTT. Its translation: CASRTGFEAFF. V is TRBV28 and J is TRBJ1-1, with 7 bases that match TRBD1. This CDR3 has 11 residues. The germline gives CDR1 MDHEN, CDR2 SYDVKM. Trimming took 6 bases from V and 7 from J; bases not matched to a gene: 2.

With regard to this clone: At one end, the junction sequence differs from germline, possibly due to a read error. The chain uses TRBV7-2 and TRBJ2-5; no clear D. The CDR3 runs 13 residues. Germline values: CDR1 SGHTA, CDR2 FQGNSA. CDR3 bases: TGTGCCAGCACCTTAACTGGTACCGAGACCCAGTACTTC. Protein product: CASTLTGTETQYF. Together with reference TRBV7-2 and TRBJ2-5, the CDR3 gives the full variable domain: GAGVSQSPSNKVTEKGKDVELRCDPISGHTALYWYRQSLGQGLEFLIYFQGNSAPDKSGLPSDRFSAERTGGSVSTLTIQRTQQEDSAVYLCASTLTGTETQYFGPGTRLLVL.

The V call is TRBV7-9, the J call TRBJ2-7, with TRBD1 matching 11 bases. CDR1 is SEHNR and CDR2 is FQNEAQ in the germline V gene (reference sequence). This CDR3 comprises 17 residues. With V trimmed by 1 base and J by 5 bases, 10 bases remained unmatched. The CDR3 spells CASSLGLGQGARDEQYF. The CDR3 coding sequence is TGTGCCAGCAGCTTAGGGCTTGGACAGGGGGCGCGGGACGAGCAGTACTTC.

This clone was detected only a few times. The chain employs TRBV28 and TRBJ1-5; 7 nucleotides align to TRBD1. The CDR3 consists of 13 residues. The trim removed 4 bases at V and 11 bases at J, leaving 8 bases unmatched. Germline CDR1 is MDHEN and CDR2 is SYDVKM. CDR3 nucleotides: TGTGCCAGCAGTTCGGGACAGCTCTCTACCCAGCATTTT. Translating it yields CASSSGQLSTQHF.

The CDR3 DNA reads TGTGCCAGCTCACCCCACAGGGACAATGAGCAGTTCTTC. Protein sequence: CASSPHRDNEQFF. The chain is built from TRBV18 and TRBJ2-1, with D possibly matching TRBD1 (6 bases). The V end lost 3 bases, the J end lost 5 bases, and 8 bases lay between the germline ends. The germline gives CDR1 KGHSH, CDR2 LQKENI. The CDR3 runs 13 residues.

V is TRBV9 and J is TRBJ2-7; 8 bases match TRBD2. Per the germline V gene, CDR1 is SGDLS and CDR2 is YYNGEE. The trim removed 4 bases at V and 3 bases at J, leaving 3 bases unmatched. CDR3 size: 13 residues. The CDR3 DNA reads as TGTGCCAGCAGCCCCGCGGGAGGCTACGAGCAGTACTTC. Translating it yields CASSPAGGYEQYF.

The chain uses TRBV25-1 and TRBJ2-1, with D uncertain. The CDR3 is 11 amino acids. Looked up from germline, CDR1 is MGHDK and CDR2 is SYGVNS. V shed 6 bases and J shed 8 bases, with 8 bases lying between them. In nucleotides, the CDR3 is TGTGCCAGCAGGATCCGGTATGAGCAGTTCTTC. It is translated as CASRIRYEQFF.

V is TRBV28 and J is TRBJ1-1; D gene unclear. This CDR3 is 13 amino acids long. Germline V CDR1 and CDR2: MDHEN, SYDVKM. The V end was cut by 3 bases, the J end by 6 bases, with 11 bases between. The CDR3 DNA reads as TGTGCCAGCAGTTTGAGGGTGAGCGCTGAAGCTTTCTTT. Translating gives CASSLRVSAEAFF.

The chain recombines TRBV20-1 with TRBJ2-3; 13 bases fit TRBD2. Germline lookup yields CDR1 DFQATT and CDR2 SNEGSKA (reference sequence). The CDR3 length is 11 residues. The CDR3 DNA reads as TGCACGGGACTAGCGGGGGATACGCAGTATTTT. Its translation: CTGLAGDTQYF.

The rearrangement uses TRBV2 and TRBJ1-1, with D hard to call. This CDR3 has 19 amino acids. The V gene's germline CDR1 is SNHLY and CDR2 FYNNEI. V was pared by 7 bases and J by 1 base, with 28 bases between. The CDR3 bases are TGTGCCAGCAAAGAGTATCGGGGAGCGCGATTGGTTTGGAACACTGAAGCTTTCTTT. Its protein product is CASKEYRGARLVWNTEAFF.

The rearrangement uses TRBV27 and TRBJ2-1; 8 bases are a match to TRBD2. The germline gives CDR1 MNHEY, CDR2 SMNVEV (reference sequence). The CDR3 sequence is 14 residues long. J lost 8 bases, V lost 2 bases, and 5 bases had no gene match. The CDR3 sequence: CASSLASGSDEQFF. The CDR3 nucleotides are TGTGCCAGCAGTTTAGCAAGCGGGAGCGATGAGCAGTTCTTC.

V and J are TRBV2 and TRBJ2-5; 9 nucleotides line up with TRBD1. The CDR3 spans 14 residues. From germline, CDR1 is SNHLY and CDR2 FYNNEI. After removal of 5 bases from V and 2 bases from J, the junction contained 3 bases not matched to a gene. CDR3 sequence: CASSYRGRQETQYF. CDR3 nucleotides: TGTGCCAGCAGTTACAGGGGGCGGCAAGAGACCCAGTACTTC.

The CDR3 DNA reads TGTGCCAGCAGCCCAAGCGGGGACTACGAGCAGTACTTC. Protein product: CASSPSGDYEQYF. This rearrangement joins TRBV7-3 to TRBJ2-7; TRBD2 matches at 7 bases. The CDR3 is 13 residues long. Per the germline V gene, CDR1 is SGHTA and CDR2 is FQGTGA. V lost 5 bases, J lost 3 bases, and 4 bases stayed unmatched.

The chain employs TRBV19 and TRBJ1-5, with D hard to call. Per germline, CDR1 LNHDA and CDR2 SQIVND (reference sequence). The V end lost 3 bases, the J end lost 3 bases, and 12 bases lay between the germline ends. The CDR3 contains 15 residues. For the CDR3, the DNA is TGTGCCAGTAGTATTGGACTCTCCCCCAATCAGCCCCAGCATTTT. Translating it yields CASSIGLSPNQPQHF.